This TCR beta chain was recorded in a study of regulatory T cells in long-lasting Graves disease. Findings of the study overall: Rather than thyroid tissue, only peripheral blood underwent study.

Arm-PCR of CDR3 regions with iRepertoire HTBI primers generated TCR beta libraries. TCRdb redid the calling of the multiplex PCR reads with MiXCR, one entry per CDR3 protein. This table has about 420,000 distinct CDR3 sequences, around 24% appearing once. About this clonotype: Its antigen remains unknown.

Time point denoted: persistent/refractory GD, antithyroid drugs over 5 years with positive TRAb. PBMCs provided the RNA from which the TCR library was made. Germline CDR1 is MNHEY and CDR2 is SMNVEV (reference sequence). The CDR3 totals 16 residues. The V segment lost 0 bases and the J segment 2 bases; nucleotides outside the gene matches: 6. The source material was peripheral blood mononuclear cells (PBMCs), sampled when the disease was refractory, from a patient treated with antithyroid drugs. The rearrangement links TRBV27 to TRBJ2-7; 8 nucleotides line up with TRBD2. This sequence was found in a female donor with Graves disease. Here the CDR3 reads CASSLSVVAGTYEQYF. Here the CDR3 DNA reads TGTGCCAGCAGTTTATCGGTGGTAGCGGGGACCTACGAGCAGTACTTC.